The 2 T cell receptor beta chains below all came from one sample that was sequenced in a study of blood T cell repertoires in COVID-19. The method was immunoSEQ multiplex PCR; TCRdb's version includes in-frame clones alone and lacks a portion of them. The table lists fewer than 250,000 clones, over 65% of them singletons. The sample comprised peripheral blood. The receptor set was obtained from a woman aged 70-85 years with active or convalescent COVID-19.

The rearrangement uses TRBV23-1 and TRBJ2-7, with TRBD2 matching 10 bases. TRBV23-1 is designated an ORF whose function remains uncertain. The CDR3 loop spans 18 amino acids. V lost 4 bases and J lost 0; bases outside the gene matches: 12. The CDR3: CASSRRDPRTSGSYEQYF. For the CDR3, the DNA is TGCGCCAGCAGTCGACGAGACCCAAGGACTAGCGGCTCCTACGAGCAGTACTTC.

This clone is a singleton in its sample. V and J are TRBV29-1 and TRBJ2-7; possibly TRBD1 for D (6 bases). Germline assignment: CDR1 SQVTM and CDR2 ANQGSEA. Deletions cut 7 bases from V and 7 bases from J, with 20 bases between. The CDR3 sequence is 13 residues long. The CDR3 loop reads CSAAGEALREQYF. The CDR3 bases are TGCAGCGCCGCAGGGGAAGCGTTGAGGGAGCAGTACTTC.